This entry concerns a single TCR beta chain. There are many counts of this clonotype. Its antigen specificity is not known. Per-base quality was not reported, and no clone a single base away is much larger than it. Here V drops 4 bases and J drops 2 bases, and the junction holds 5 bases not matched to any gene. For CDR1 and CDR2, the germline V gene (reference sequence) lists DFQATT and SNEGSKA. The cysteine opens and the phenylalanine closes a CDR3 of 13 amino acids. The retained sequence is limited to the CDR3, 39 bases, with the frame set at the first base. This sample stems from a study of Graves' ophthalmopathy and Graves' hyperthyroidism (dated by TCRdb to 2016 to 2019). Broadly, across the study: Peripheral blood was collected at initial diagnosis, prior to any treatment. The study used signatures of the TCR beta repertoire to tell Graves' ophthalmopathy apart from Graves' hyperthyroidism and to predict which patients would progress to ophthalmopathy. In total, 135 blood samples were TCR-sequenced: 43 ophthalmopathy, some 75 hyperthyroidism and some 17 hyperthyroidism-to-ophthalmopathy patients. To explore V-J signatures that separate ophthalmopathy from hyperthyroidism, a discovery set of about 96 patients was enrolled, consisting of about 45 with ophthalmopathy and approximately 60 with stable hyperthyroidism. For independent validation, a separate cohort was made up of 18 hyperthyroidism patients plus 17 patients who later progressed from hyperthyroidism to ophthalmopathy. In roughly 6 hyperthyroidism patients, the T-cell repertoires found in thyroid tissue were compared with those found in blood. Following sample collection, hyperthyroidism patients were given methimazole at a starting dose of 30 mg daily, and ophthalmopathy patients were given high-dose intravenous methylprednisolone. The 95 to 100 discovery patients were randomly split 7:3 into training and test sets.

TCR beta CDR3 regions were amplified from RNA transcripts for repertoire sequencing. A first-round RT-PCR used HTBI primers with the Qiagen OneStep RT-PCR kit, followed by a second-round multiplex PCR, size selection and purification. The libraries underwent paired-end sequencing with 100 bp reads on an Illumina HiSeq2000. On the study's bioinformatics: SOAPnuke was used for read processing, and reads with adapters, uncalled bases, a mean Phred below 15, or no exact constant-primer or identifier match were discarded. COPE v1.2.5 was used to merge high-quality paired reads. Unique nucleotide sequences were defined as clonotypes and aligned to IMGT TRB V, D and J references using MiTCR v1.1. The analysis was limited to V-J combinations with a frequency above 0.0001, which together covered 99.2% of repertoires. For each V-J combination, a TCR clonal expansion and chaos score was defined as the ratio of F50 clonal expansion to chaos observed in the TCRdist matrix. Welch's t-statistics and random forest were used to narrow the features down to approximately twelve V-J combinations, which were then fed into a naive Bayes classifier. The similarity between thyroid and blood repertoires was quantified using the Morisita-Horn index. Starting from the raw public reads, TCRdb applied fastp trimming at Q25, assembled clones with MiXCR and retained in-frame beta chains. For every CDR3 protein sequence, its rows merge into one entry that carries the most common genes and DNA. The V and J calls shown here were made by TCRdb, not taken from the authors' results. This sample lists 400,000 to 500,000 distinct CDR3 sequences; approximately 21% were detected once. The ten most abundant clones make up 2.5% to 3.5% of the sample.

General findings and caveats noted by the study authors: Most expanded thyroid clonotypes with frequency above 0.001 were also detected in blood, suggesting blood repertoires may reflect the thyroid immune response. In validation, the model predicted ophthalmopathy progression with roughly 68% sensitivity and approximately 75% specificity; roughly 12 predicted patients were CT-confirmed with GO in a median of approximately six months. Sample size was not statistically predetermined, and group allocation was not concealed from the investigators. In cross-validation, the 13-signature model distinguished ophthalmopathy from stable hyperthyroidism with more than 85% sensitivity and roughly 84% specificity, while in the test set the corresponding values were around 79% and 71%.

Hyperthyroidism was considered stable if no progression to ophthalmopathy occurred within 18 months of follow-up. Hyperthyroidism patients were newly diagnosed, with disease duration under 2 months, and aged 18 to 65 years. Patients were excluded if they had other autoimmune diseases, uncontrolled infections, pregnancy or lactation. Diagnosis was based on clinical symptoms, serum thyroxine, TRAb, thyroid ultrasound and orbital computed tomography. Using Ficoll-Paque density gradient centrifugation, PBMCs were isolated from less than 11 ml of fresh peripheral blood. Total RNA was extracted with Trizol reagent and quality-checked on an Agilent 2100 Bioanalyzer.

The TCR originated in a young woman with stable Graves' hyperthyroidism. Donor details come from another sample of the same person, matched by shared clones. The chain is made from TRBV20-1 and TRBJ2-7, and 7 junctional nucleotides match TRBD1. Sequences were obtained from peripheral blood. The nucleotides are TGCAGTGCTATAGACAGGGCTACCTACGAGCAGTACTTC. Translated, it gives CSAIDRATYEQYF.